This TCR beta chain emerged from a study of tissue T cells after allogeneic stem cell transplantation. Study background: Graft-versus-host disease patients received grafts, four unmodified and three CD34-selected to deplete T cells. The study's findings and limits: Within patients, tissue anatomy strongly shaped TCR repertoire composition. Some tissue clones might be persisting host cells; their alloreactivity or antigen specificity was not determined.

Produced via immunoSEQ multiplex PCR; TCRdb's table is partial and in-frame only. The table lists about 42,000 clones, roughly 92% of them singletons, with roughly 3.8% in the top ten. This CDR3 contains 16 residues. Worth noting for this clone: The antigen is unknown.

The V and J genes are TRBV12-2 and TRBJ2-1; the DNA was not compared with TRBD2, the D call given in the table. TRBV12-2 is flagged as a pseudogene. The sample in question was blood, obtained before transplantation. This TCR was sampled from a woman aged 35 to 75 who later had graft-versus-host disease after an allogeneic stem cell transplant. The DNA of the CDR3 is TGTGCAAGTCGCGTACTACGGCGGGGGGGGCGAAATGAGCAGTTCTTC. Its protein is CASRVLRRGGRNEQFF.